This TCR beta chain is drawn from a study of blood T cell repertoires in COVID-19. Original methodology: Reference gene primer amplification yielded estimated nucleated cell counts. Data came from immunoSEQ multiplex PCR; TCRdb stores just in-frame clones and leaves some out. V and J calls and clone size are as listed in that table; D and trimming were resolved from the DNA. This sample yields more than 300,000 clones, of which about 85% are seen a single time; around 6% belongs to the top ten. Grouping used clinical history reported by participants in a survey and questionnaire. Resolution of symptoms, clearance, or two negative PCRs was present in recovered Cohort 3 donors. V was pared by 1 base and J by 4 bases, with 17 bases between. The CDR3 is made up of 18 amino acids. Germline V gene sequence: CDR1 LNHNV, CDR2 YYDKDF (reference sequence).

The sequence came from a woman in her 30s who had recovered from COVID-19. Sequenced input: PBMCs or T cells enriched from blood (not recorded which). The genes are TRBV15 and TRBJ1-6; no firm D call. The CDR3 region has the DNA TGTGCCACCAGCAGAGTGGGGAGAGGGCAGACGTATAATTCACCCCTCCACTTT. Translating gives CATSRVGRGQTYNSPLHF.